Listed here are 12 T cell receptor beta chains from one sample, sequenced in a study of cytomegalovirus exposure and HLA in healthy donors. Primers: 60 Vbeta forward and 13 Jbeta reverse. Measured with immunoSEQ multiplex PCR; TCRdb has only the in-frame clones, and not every one. The table has 150,000 to 200,000 clones, around 80% seen once. Sequencing was performed on PBMCs. The receptors derive from a girl aged 10 to 17 in good health and CMV-seropositive.

This clone occurred once. The V and J genes are TRBV18 and TRBJ1-1; D is unclear. The CDR3 is 14 amino acids. CDR1 KGHSH and CDR2 LQKENI come from the germline V gene. Trimming removed 5 bases from V and 6 bases from J, with 16 bases in between. This CDR3 reads CASSLREGFAEAFF. CDR3 sequence (DNA): TGTGCCAGCTCATTACGGGAGGGTTTTGCTGAAGCTTTCTTT.

The chain employs TRBV2 and TRBJ2-5; possible D gene TRBD2, 6 bases. The CDR3 sequence is 13 residues long. CDR1 SNHLY and CDR2 FYNNEI come from the germline V gene. Trimming cost V 0 bases and J 11 bases, with 13 bases left between them. The chain's CDR3 is CASSEATAGQQYF. CDR3 bases: TGTGCCAGCAGTGAAGCGACGGCGGGGCAGCAGTACTTC.

This clone showed up just a few times. The CDR3, as DNA: TGTGCCAGCAGCTTGGTGCCTAGCGGGAGCCTCAATGAGCAGTTCTTC. It specifies CASSLVPSGSLNEQFF. The V gene is TRBV7-6, the J gene TRBJ2-1; 10 nucleotides line up with TRBD2. Germline CDR1 is SGHVS and CDR2 is FNYEAQ. After removal of 3 bases from V and 6 bases from J, the junction contained 8 bases not matched to a gene. The CDR3 spans 16 residues.

V and J are TRBV5-8 and TRBJ2-7, with 7 bases identical to TRBD2. The CDR3 extends over 17 amino acids. From germline, CDR1 is SGHTS and CDR2 YDEGEE. V gave up 2 bases and J gave up 3 bases; unmatched junction bases: 14. DNA of the CDR3: TGTGCCAGCAGCTTCCCACTGGGGCTAGCGGACTACTACGAGCAGTACTTC. This codes for CASSFPLGLADYYEQYF.

J is TRBJ1-5 and V is TRBV7-6; D might be TRBD1 (5 bases). CDR1 and CDR2 (germline): SGHVS, FNYEAQ. The ends were cut back, 6 bases at V and 2 bases at J, with 11 bases in the middle. The CDR3 loop spans 14 amino acids. The CDR3 spells CASSLTVRNQPQHF. CDR3 nucleotides: TGTGCCAGCAGTTTGACAGTTCGCAATCAGCCCCAGCATTTT.

The CDR3 nucleotides are TGTGCCAGCAGGGAAGCGGGACAGGACAATGAGCAGTTCTTC. This encodes CASREAGQDNEQFF. The chain links TRBV7-9 to TRBJ2-1, with D possibly being TRBD1 (8 bases). V was pared by 6 bases and J by 5 bases, with 14 bases between. The germline V gene has CDR1 SEHNR and CDR2 FQNEAQ (reference sequence). This CDR3 is built from 14 residues.

The sample holds a few counts of this clone. The CDR3 sequence: CATGQGASGYTF. The CDR3 DNA reads as TGCGCCACTGGACAGGGGGCATCTGGCTACACCTTC. The chain carries TRBV5-1 and TRBJ1-2; 11 bases are a match to TRBD1. The junction had 5 bases not matched to a gene; V was cut back by 9 bases and J by 7 bases. There are 12 residues in the CDR3. The germline CDR1 and CDR2 sequences are SGHRS and YFSETQ.

V usage is TRBV6-5 and J usage is TRBJ2-1; D is perhaps TRBD2 (6 bases). The germline V gene has CDR1 MNHEY and CDR2 SVGAGI. V gave up 7 bases and J gave up 7 bases, with 20 bases separating them. The CDR3 is 15 amino acids. In DNA, the CDR3 is TGTGCCAGCACCGTCAGGGACGGGGGTCGGAATGAGCAGTTCTTC. Protein: CASTVRDGGRNEQFF.

V and J are TRBV11-2 and TRBJ2-7; 13 nucleotides agree with TRBD2. The CDR3 spans 18 residues. Germline V gene sequence: CDR1 SGHAT, CDR2 FQNNGV. V was pared by 4 bases and J by 5 bases, with 14 bases of the junction left unmatched. The CDR3 reads CASSYRTSGSIKAHEQYF. The CDR3, as DNA: TGTGCCAGCAGCTACAGGACTAGCGGGAGTATTAAGGCCCACGAGCAGTACTTC.

The chain joins TRBV7-6 to TRBJ2-7; 7 nucleotides match TRBD1. This CDR3 is 14 amino acids long. In germline, CDR1 is SGHVS, CDR2 FNYEAQ. V lost 5 bases and J lost 5; bases outside the gene matches: 9. CDR3 nucleotide sequence: TGTGCCAGCAGCCAGAATGACAGGGCCCACGAGCAGTACTTC. Protein sequence: CASSQNDRAHEQYF. The full variable domain, in which reference TRBV7-6 and TRBJ2-7 provide the parts outside the CDR3, is GAGVSQSPRYKVTKRGQDVALRCDPISGHVSLYWYRQALGQGPEFLTYFNYEAQQDKSGLPNDRFSAERPEGSISTLTIQRTEQRDSAMYRCASSQNDRAHEQYFGPGTRLTVT.

The CDR3 is CASSFSGRNTGELFF. Here the CDR3 DNA reads TGTGCCAGCAGCTTTAGCGGGAGGAACACCGGGGAGCTGTTTTTT. V gene TRBV7-8 combines with J gene TRBJ2-2, with TRBD2 matching 9 bases. Germline V gives CDR1 SGHVS, CDR2 FQNEAQ. V shed 3 bases, J shed 1 base, and the junction held 0 bases outside the gene matches. The CDR3 covers 15 residues.

Only a few counts were recorded for this clone. J is TRBJ2-1 and V is TRBV6-5, with TRBD2 identical over 15 bases. The CDR3 spans 15 residues. CDR1 and CDR2 (germline): MNHEY, SVGAGI. V shed 5 bases and J 6 bases; nucleotides not matched to a gene: 2. The CDR3 DNA follows: TGTGCCAGCAGTAAGGGACTAGCGGGAGGCAATGAGCAGTTCTTC. As protein: CASSKGLAGGNEQFF.